This T cell receptor beta chain stems from a study of vaccination effects on CD4 cells after COVID-19. Study-wide points: Of the vaccine-induced clones from healthy vaccinees, merely 1 of 255 recognized common cold coronaviruses as well.

This clone was seen once. What it binds is unknown. Germline assignment: CDR1 MNHEY and CDR2 SMNVEV (reference sequence). The CDR3 contains 15 residues. V was shortened by 6 bases and J by 9 bases, with 20 bases between the two germline ends. TCRdb keeps only in-frame clones here, not all; method: immunoSEQ multiplex PCR. Of 41,000 or so clones listed, roughly two thirds are singletons. Sequencing in the ViraFEST assay came after antigen-specific CD4+ T cells had been expanded with viral peptide pools, which were used to stimulate PBMC. The culture ran for about eleven days before CD4+ T cells were isolated. Nucleocapsid antibodies were negative in the vaccine recipients, who had never had SARS-CoV-2 infection. Each culture well received a few million PBMC. These cells were then cultured in IMDM with about 9.1 IU/ml IL-2 and 8.5 to 10 ug/ml peptides.

This sequence originates from a human donor who received a COVID-19 vaccine. The rearrangement uses TRBV27 and TRBJ2-2; tentatively, D is TRBD1 (6 bases). The sample consisted of CD4+ T cells from PBMCs cultured with HCoV-OC43 spike peptides, taken before COVID-19 vaccination. Subset here: HCoV-OC43 spike overlapping peptide pool stimulation. The CDR3 region is CASRIRDTANRELFF. Written as DNA, the CDR3 is TGTGCCAGCAGAATCCGGGACACCGCGAATCGGGAGCTGTTTTTT.